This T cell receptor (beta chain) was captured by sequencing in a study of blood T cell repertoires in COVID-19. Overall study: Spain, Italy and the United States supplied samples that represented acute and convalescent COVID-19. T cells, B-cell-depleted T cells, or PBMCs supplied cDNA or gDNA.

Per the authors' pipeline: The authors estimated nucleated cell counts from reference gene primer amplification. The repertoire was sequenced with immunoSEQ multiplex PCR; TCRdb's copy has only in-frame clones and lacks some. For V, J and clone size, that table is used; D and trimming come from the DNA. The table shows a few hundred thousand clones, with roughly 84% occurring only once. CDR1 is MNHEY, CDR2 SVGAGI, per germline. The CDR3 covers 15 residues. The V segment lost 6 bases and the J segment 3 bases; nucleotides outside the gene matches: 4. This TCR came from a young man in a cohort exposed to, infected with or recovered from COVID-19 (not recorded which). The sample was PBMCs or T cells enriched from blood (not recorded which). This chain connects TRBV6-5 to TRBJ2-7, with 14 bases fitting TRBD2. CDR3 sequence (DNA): TGTGCCAGCAGCCCCGGACTAGCGGGGGGCTACGAGCAGTACTTC. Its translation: CASSPGLAGGYEQYF.